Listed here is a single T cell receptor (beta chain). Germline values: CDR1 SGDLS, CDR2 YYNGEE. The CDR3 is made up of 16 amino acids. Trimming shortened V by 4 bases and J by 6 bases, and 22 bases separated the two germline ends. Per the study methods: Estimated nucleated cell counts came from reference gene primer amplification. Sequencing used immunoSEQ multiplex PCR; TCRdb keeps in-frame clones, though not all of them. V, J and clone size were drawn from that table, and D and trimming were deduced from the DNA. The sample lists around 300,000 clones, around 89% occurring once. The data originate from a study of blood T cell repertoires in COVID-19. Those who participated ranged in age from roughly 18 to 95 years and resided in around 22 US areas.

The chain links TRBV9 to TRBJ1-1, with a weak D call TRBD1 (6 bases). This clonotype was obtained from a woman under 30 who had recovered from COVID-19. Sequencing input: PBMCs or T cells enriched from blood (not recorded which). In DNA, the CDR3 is TGTGCCAGCAGCAAATCCTTTGGGGGGGGGCTGCCTGAAGCTTTCTTT. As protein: CASSKSFGGGLPEAFF.